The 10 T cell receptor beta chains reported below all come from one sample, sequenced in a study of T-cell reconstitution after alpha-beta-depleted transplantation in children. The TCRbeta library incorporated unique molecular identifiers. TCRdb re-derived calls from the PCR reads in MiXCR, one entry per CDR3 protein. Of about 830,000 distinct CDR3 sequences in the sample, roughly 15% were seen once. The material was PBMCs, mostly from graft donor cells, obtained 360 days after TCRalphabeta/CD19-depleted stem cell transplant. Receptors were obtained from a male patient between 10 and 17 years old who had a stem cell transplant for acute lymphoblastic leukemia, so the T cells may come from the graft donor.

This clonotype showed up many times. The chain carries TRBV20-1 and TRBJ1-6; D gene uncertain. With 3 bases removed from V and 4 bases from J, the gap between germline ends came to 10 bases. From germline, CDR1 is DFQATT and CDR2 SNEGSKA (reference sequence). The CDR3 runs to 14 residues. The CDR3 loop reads CSASPSDYNSPLHF. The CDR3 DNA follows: TGCAGTGCTAGCCCGAGCGATTATAATTCACCCCTCCACTTT.

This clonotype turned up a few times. CDR3 DNA: TGTGCCAGCAGCGTTAGGAGCCCACTTAACTATGGCTACACCTTC. Encoded protein: CASSVRSPLNYGYTF. The V gene is TRBV7-2, the J gene TRBJ1-2, with unresolved D. The V end was cut by 5 bases, the J end by 1 base, with 14 bases between. Germline CDR1 and CDR2: SGHTA and FQGNSA. The CDR3 extends over 15 amino acids.

The DNA for the CDR3 is TGTGCCAGCTCTCCGGGACAGGCAAACACCGGGGAGCTGTTTTTT. Translating it yields CASSPGQANTGELFF. This sequence joins TRBV18 and TRBJ2-2, with TRBD1 matching 8 bases. CDR1 and CDR2 (germline): KGHSH, LQKENI. CDR3 length equals 15 residues. V shed 6 bases, J shed 2 bases, and the junction held 5 bases outside the gene matches.

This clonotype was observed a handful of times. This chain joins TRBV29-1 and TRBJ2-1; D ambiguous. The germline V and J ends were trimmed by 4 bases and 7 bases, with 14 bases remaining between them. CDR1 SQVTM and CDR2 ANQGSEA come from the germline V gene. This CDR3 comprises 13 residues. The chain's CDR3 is CSVGLVAKNEQFF. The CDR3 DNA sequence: TGCAGCGTTGGGTTGGTAGCCAAGAATGAGCAGTTCTTC.

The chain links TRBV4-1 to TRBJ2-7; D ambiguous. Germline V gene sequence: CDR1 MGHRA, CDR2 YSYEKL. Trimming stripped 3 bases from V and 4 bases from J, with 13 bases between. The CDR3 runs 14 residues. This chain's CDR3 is CASSQSLNDYEQYF. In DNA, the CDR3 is TGCGCCAGCAGCCAGAGTCTAAACGATTACGAGCAGTACTTC.

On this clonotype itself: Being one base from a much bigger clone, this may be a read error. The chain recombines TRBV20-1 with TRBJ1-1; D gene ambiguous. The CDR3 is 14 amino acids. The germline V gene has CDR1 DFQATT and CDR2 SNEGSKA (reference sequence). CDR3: CSARDSTRNTEAYF. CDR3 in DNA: TGCAGTGCTAGAGATAGTACGAGGAACACTGAAGCTTACTTT.

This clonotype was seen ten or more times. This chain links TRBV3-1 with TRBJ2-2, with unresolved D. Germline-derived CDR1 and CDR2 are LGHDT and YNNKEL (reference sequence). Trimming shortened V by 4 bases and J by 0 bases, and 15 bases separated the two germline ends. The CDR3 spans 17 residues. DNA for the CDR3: TGTGCCAGCAGCCGCTTGGGTGGCGGAGCGAACACCGGGGAGCTGTTTTTT. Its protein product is CASSRLGGGANTGELFF.

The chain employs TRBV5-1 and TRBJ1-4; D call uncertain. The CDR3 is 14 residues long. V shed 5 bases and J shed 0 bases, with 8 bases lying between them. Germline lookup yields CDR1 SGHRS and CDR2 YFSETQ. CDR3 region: CASSEDATNEKLFF. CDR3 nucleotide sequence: TGCGCCAGCAGTGAAGATGCAACTAATGAAAAACTGTTTTTT.

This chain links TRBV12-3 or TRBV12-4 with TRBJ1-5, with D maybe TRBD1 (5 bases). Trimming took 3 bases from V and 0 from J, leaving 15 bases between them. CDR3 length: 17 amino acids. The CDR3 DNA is TGTGCCAGCAGTTTGTATGGGGGGAGCTATAGCAATCAGCCCCAGCATTTT. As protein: CASSLYGGSYSNQPQHF.

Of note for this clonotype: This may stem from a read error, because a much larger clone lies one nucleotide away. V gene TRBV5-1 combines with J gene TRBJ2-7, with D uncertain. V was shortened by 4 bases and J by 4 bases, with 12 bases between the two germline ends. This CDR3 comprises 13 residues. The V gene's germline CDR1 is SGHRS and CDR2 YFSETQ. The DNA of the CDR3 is TGCGCCAGCAGCCTCGAAGAGCAGTACGAGCAGTACTTC. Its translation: CASSLEEQYEQYF.